This T cell receptor (beta chain) stems from a study of blood T cell repertoires in COVID-19. Study-level background: Acute-phase and convalescent COVID-19 samples originated in the United States, Italy and Spain. The cDNA or gDNA used as material had been derived from T cells, B-cell-depleted T cells, or PBMCs.

The CDR3 extends over 15 amino acids. V was clipped by 5 bases and J by 0 bases, with 13 bases between them. Per the germline V gene, CDR1 is LNHDA and CDR2 is SQIVND (reference sequence). In the study's own analysis: Nucleated cell counts were estimated from reference gene primer amplification. Profiled with immunoSEQ multiplex PCR; TCRdb holds only in-frame clones, not every one. The V and J calls and clone size come from that table; D and trimming were worked out from the DNA. The sample carries about 190,000 clones, approximately 84% recorded once. This receptor was taken from a woman in her 70s with active or convalescent COVID-19. The chain joins TRBV19 to TRBJ1-2; D is possibly TRBD1 (5 bases). The sample was peripheral blood. DNA for the CDR3: TGTGCCAGTAGTGCAAGACAGCGAGCTAACTATGGCTACACCTTC. Protein: CASSARQRANYGYTF.